This TCR beta chain was identified during a study of cytomegalovirus exposure and HLA in healthy donors. Study conclusions and caveats: For TCR beta chains, V- and J-gene trimming was later linked to a missense DCLRE1C variant.

Notes on this clone: Antigen specificity is unknown.

This PCR relied on a set of 60 Vbeta primers and 13 Jbeta primers. TCRdb keeps only in-frame clones here, not all; method: immunoSEQ multiplex PCR. The data contain about 130,000 clones, 80% of them singletons. This TCR was recovered from a man aged 25-45 years in good health and CMV-seronegative. Sequencing was carried out using PBMCs.

CDR3 sequence reads: CASSLRAGANEKLFF. CDR3 coding DNA: TGTGCCAGCAGCTTAAGGGCAGGGGCAAATGAAAAACTGTTTTTT. V is TRBV7-2 and J is TRBJ1-4, with D possibly being TRBD1 (6 bases). The V end was cut by 2 bases, the J end by 5 bases, with 12 bases between. The CDR3 has 15 amino acids. Germline-derived CDR1 and CDR2 are SGHTA and FQGNSA. The full variable domain, completed using reference TRBV7-2 and TRBJ1-4, is GAGVSQSPSNKVTEKGKDVELRCDPISGHTALYWYRQSLGQGLEFLIYFQGNSAPDKSGLPSDRFSAERTGGSVSTLTIQRTQQEDSAVYLCASSLRAGANEKLFFGSGTQLSVL.